The 25 T cell receptor beta chains reported below all come from one sample, sequenced in a study of T cells in Graves' hyperthyroidism and ophthalmopathy. RNA transcripts were the template for amplifying TCR beta CDR3 regions. A first-round RT-PCR of the TCR CDR3 used the HTBI primer set. In TCRdb, the multiplex PCR reads were re-called with MiXCR into one record per CDR3 protein. The table has about 260,000 distinct CDR3 sequences, about a sixth seen once. Source material: blood. The receptors here all came from a woman aged 18-29 years with Graves' ophthalmopathy.

This clonotype was seen at least ten times. The chain combines TRBV10-2 with TRBJ1-1; D is ambiguous. The CDR3 covers 15 residues. CDR1 WSHSY and CDR2 SAAADI come from the germline V gene. V was shortened by 0 bases and J by 0 bases, with 8 bases between the two germline ends. The CDR3 loop reads CASSESPGMNTEAFF. CDR3 nucleotides: TGCGCCAGCAGTGAGTCACCAGGAATGAACACTGAAGCTTTCTTT.

This clonotype came up many times. This sequence joins TRBV28 and TRBJ1-2, with 8 bases aligning to TRBD1. V gave up 8 bases and J gave up 5 bases; unmatched junction bases: 4. Germline assignment: CDR1 MDHEN and CDR2 SYDVKM. This CDR3 has 12 amino acids. CDR3 DNA: TGTGCCAGCGGGCGACAGGGGTATGGCTACACCTTC. Translation: CASGRQGYGYTF.

Remarks on this clonotype: This may arise from a read error, as a much more abundant clone is one base away. The chain uses TRBV12-3 or TRBV12-4 and TRBJ2-7; 13 bases are shared with TRBD2. CDR3 size: 17 residues. The CDR3 loop is CASSPHGLAGVSHEQYF. The CDR3, as DNA: TGTGCCAGCAGTCCGCACGGACTAGCGGGAGTCTCCCACGAGCAGTACTTC.

In its sample, this clonotype was seen many times. Written as DNA, the CDR3 is TGCAGTGCTAGCGGCGGGGACAGATTCTATGGCTACACCTTC. This encodes CSASGGDRFYGYTF. The chain carries TRBV20-1 and TRBJ1-2, with 7 positions matching TRBD1. Per the germline V gene, CDR1 is DFQATT and CDR2 is SNEGSKA (reference sequence). V was clipped by 3 bases and J by 4 bases; unmatched bases: 8. CDR3 length: 14 residues.

This clonotype was counted many times. The V and J genes are TRBV28 and TRBJ2-5; TRBD2 might be the D (6 bases). The V end was cut by 2 bases, the J end by 5 bases, with 15 bases between. The CDR3 runs to 15 residues. The germline V gene has CDR1 MDHEN and CDR2 SYDVKM. The CDR3 DNA sequence: TGTGCCAGCAGTTTACCCCTCGGGGGTGGGGAGACCCAGTACTTC. Protein sequence: CASSLPLGGGETQYF.

At least ten counts were recorded for this clonotype. V is TRBV9 and J is TRBJ2-5; 11 bases agree with TRBD2. V was pared by 4 bases and J by 5 bases, with 7 bases of the junction left unmatched. CDR1 is SGDLS, CDR2 YYNGEE, per germline. CDR3 length: 15 amino acids. CDR3 residues: CASSLASGGLETQYF. The CDR3 DNA follows: TGTGCCAGCAGCTTAGCTAGCGGGGGGTTGGAGACCCAGTACTTC.

In its sample, this clonotype was seen once. The CDR3 is CASSTKDRNTEAFF. CDR3 in DNA: TGTGCCAGCAGTACCAAGGACAGGAACACTGAAGCTTTCTTT. The chain recombines TRBV2 with TRBJ1-1; TRBD1 might be the D (6 bases). This CDR3 comprises 14 residues. V was shortened by 5 bases and J by 1 base, with 11 bases between the two germline ends. Germline V gene lookup returns CDR1 SNHLY and CDR2 FYNNEI.

This clonotype was recorded at least ten times. The chain has TRBV6-2 or TRBV6-3 and TRBJ1-1; a weak D match, TRBD1 (5 bases). Trimming took off 8 bases at V and 0 bases at J, with 10 bases between the two ends. CDR3 length: 13 amino acids. Germline CDR1 and CDR2: MNHEY and SVGEGT. CDR3 bases: TGTGCCAGCTGGGGGACGGTGAACACTGAAGCTTTCTTT. This gives the protein CASWGTVNTEAFF.

This clonotype was counted ten times or more. The chain combines TRBV20-1 with TRBJ2-7; perhaps TRBD1 as D (6 bases). V was pared by 3 bases and J by 2 bases, with 14 bases between. Germline CDR1 and CDR2: DFQATT and SNEGSKA (reference sequence). The CDR3 runs 14 residues. The CDR3 DNA follows: TGCAGTGCTAGGGGACACCCAAAGCCCTACGAGCAGTACTTC. Its translation is CSARGHPKPYEQYF.

The J gene is TRBJ1-4, the V gene TRBV20-1; no clear D gene. V lost 5 bases and J 5 bases, leaving 15 bases between the germline ends. The CDR3 totals 14 residues. Germline V CDR1 and CDR2: DFQATT, SNEGSKA (reference sequence). The CDR3 bases are TGCAGTGCTCACCTGCAGGTGAAAAATGAAAAACTGTTTTTT. The encoded protein is CSAHLQVKNEKLFF.

This clonotype was detected ten times or more. This chain uses TRBV3-1 with TRBJ1-1; unclear D gene. Trimming stripped 3 bases from V and 1 base from J, with 12 bases between. Germline CDR1 is LGHDT and CDR2 is YNNKEL (reference sequence). CDR3 length: 15 residues. DNA for the CDR3: TGTGCCAGCAGCCAGATTCGAAGAGGGAACACTGAAGCTTTCTTT. This sequence encodes CASSQIRRGNTEAFF.

This clonotype was recorded at least ten times. This chain links TRBV20-1 with TRBJ2-2, with 10 bases that match TRBD2. This CDR3 contains 16 residues. V shed 2 bases, J shed 3 bases, and the junction held 6 bases outside the gene matches. Germline lookup yields CDR1 DFQATT and CDR2 SNEGSKA (reference sequence). For the CDR3, the DNA is TGCAGTGCTAGACTAGCGGGAGATATGGACACCGGGGAGCTGTTTTTT. The encoded protein is CSARLAGDMDTGELFF.

On this clonotype: One junction end does not reproduce the germline sequence, and a read error may be involved. The CDR3 nucleotides are TGTGCCGGCAGCCGACAGAGCACAGATACGCAGTATTTT. Translated: CAGSRQSTDTQYF. The chain joins TRBV3-1 to TRBJ2-3, with D perhaps TRBD1 (5 bases). CDR3 size: 13 residues. In germline, CDR1 is LGHDT, CDR2 YNNKEL (reference sequence).

This clonotype occurred many times. The rearrangement uses TRBV15 and TRBJ1-1; tentative D call: TRBD1 (6 bases). Germline-derived CDR1 and CDR2 are LNHNV and YYDKDF (reference sequence). The CDR3 spans 16 residues. Trimming pared 0 bases from V and 0 bases from J, leaving 11 bases between. CDR3 coding DNA: TGTGCCACCAGCAGAGACAGGGGCCTATTGAACACTGAAGCTTTCTTT. This translates into CATSRDRGLLNTEAFF. Full variable domain (rest looked up from reference TRBV15 and TRBJ1-1): DAMVIQNPRYQVTQFGKPVTLSCSQTLNHNVMYWYQQKSSQAPKLLFHYYDKDFNNEADTPDNFQSRRPNTSFCFLDIRSPGLGDTAMYLCATSRDRGLLNTEAFFGQGTRLTVV.

The V gene is TRBV27, the J gene TRBJ2-3, with TRBD1 matching over 8 bases. The CDR3 runs 16 residues. After removal of 5 bases from V and 3 bases from J, the junction contained 10 bases not matched to a gene. The germline V gene has CDR1 MNHEY and CDR2 SMNVEV (reference sequence). CDR3 sequence: CASSPADRVFTDTQYF. The CDR3 DNA sequence: TGTGCCAGCAGTCCTGCGGACAGGGTTTTTACAGATACGCAGTATTTT.

This clonotype was counted ten times or more. V gene TRBV7-9 combines with J gene TRBJ1-1; a possible D gene is TRBD1 (5 bases). CDR3 length equals 15 residues. Trimming shortened V by 4 bases and J by 4 bases, and 16 bases separated the two germline ends. CDR1 and CDR2 (germline): SEHNR, FQNEAQ (reference sequence). In DNA, the CDR3 is TGTGCCAGCAGCTCCCGAACCGGGGGGATCACTGAAGCTTTCTTT. This gives the protein CASSSRTGGITEAFF. Full variable domain (rest looked up from reference TRBV7-9 and TRBJ1-1): DTGVSQNPRHKITKRGQNVTFRCDPISEHNRLYWYRQTLGQGPEFLTYFQNEAQLEKSRLLSDRFSAERPKGSFSTLEIQRTEQGDSAMYLCASSSRTGGITEAFFGQGTRLTVV.

In this sample, this clonotype turned up many times. V usage is TRBV12-3 or TRBV12-4 and J usage is TRBJ1-1; possible D gene TRBD1, 5 bases. CDR3 length: 13 residues. The V end was cut by 3 bases, the J end by 2 bases, with 7 bases between. This CDR3 reads CASSLRGNTEAFF. Written as DNA, the CDR3 is TGTGCCAGCAGTTTGAGGGGAAACACTGAAGCTTTCTTT.

Many counts were recorded for this clonotype. The V call is TRBV29-1, the J call TRBJ2-5, with D tentatively TRBD2 (6 bases). Trimming removed 8 bases from V and 5 bases from J, with 18 bases in between. CDR1 and CDR2 (germline): SQVTM, ANQGSEA. The CDR3 spans 13 residues. The CDR3 DNA follows: TGCAGCTTTCTGACTAGTGCGGGGGAGACCCAGTACTTC. This codes for CSFLTSAGETQYF.

There are many counts of this clonotype. The chain is built from TRBV4-1 and TRBJ2-7; D is unresolved. Trimming pared 1 base from V and 4 bases from J, leaving 14 bases between. This CDR3 has 15 residues. CDR1 is MGHRA, CDR2 YSYEKL, per germline. The CDR3 DNA reads as TGCGCCAGCAGCCAAGCCCGGACGAATCATTACGAGCAGTACTTC. Translated, it gives CASSQARTNHYEQYF.

This clonotype was picked up many times. The chain combines TRBV28 with TRBJ1-1; D is unclear. Trimming shortened V by 2 bases and J by 5 bases, and 12 bases separated the two germline ends. The CDR3 loop spans 14 amino acids. CDR1 is MDHEN and CDR2 is SYDVKM in the germline V gene. In DNA form, the CDR3 reads TGTGCCAGCAGTTTACTAAACAGTGGAACTGAAGCTTTCTTT. Protein sequence: CASSLLNSGTEAFF. The full variable domain, in which reference TRBV28 and TRBJ1-1 provide the parts outside the CDR3, is DVKVTQSSRYLVKRTGEKVFLECVQDMDHENMFWYRQDPGLGLRLIYFSYDVKMKEKGDIPEGYSVSREKKERFSLILESASTNQTSMYLCASSLLNSGTEAFFGQGTRLTVV.

This clonotype appeared many times. The chain employs TRBV19 and TRBJ1-2; D is unclear. This CDR3 spans 13 amino acids. V was pared by 4 bases and J by 5 bases, with 11 bases between. Germline CDR1 reads LNHDA; CDR2 reads SQIVND (reference sequence). The CDR3 sequence is CASSTVTLYGYTF. CDR3 nucleotides: TGTGCCAGTAGTACCGTGACACTGTATGGCTACACCTTC.

This clonotype was seen repeatedly, ten times or more. The rearrangement joins TRBV7-2 to TRBJ1-1, with a tentative D call TRBD1 (6 bases). The germline CDR1 and CDR2 sequences are SGHTA and FQGNSA. The CDR3 runs 15 residues. V lost 1 base, J lost 4 bases, and 13 bases lay in between. The CDR3 DNA reads TGTGCCAGCAGCTTAGAAGCAGGGGTAGGCACTGAAGCTTTCTTT. Protein sequence: CASSLEAGVGTEAFF.

There are a few counts of this clonotype. Germline and junction disagree at one end, which may indicate a read error. The chain combines TRBV20-1 with TRBJ2-5, with TRBD2 matching 10 bases. The CDR3 sequence is 16 residues long. CDR1 is DFQATT, CDR2 SNEGSKA, per germline (reference sequence). The chain's CDR3 is CSARVGSGGIQDTQYF. CDR3 in DNA: TGCAGTGCTAGAGTTGGTAGCGGGGGGATACAAGATACCCAGTACTTC.

This clonotype was picked up many times. This sequence joins TRBV7-9 and TRBJ2-7, with D perhaps being TRBD1 or TRBD2 (7 bases each). This CDR3 is built from 16 residues. Germline CDR1 reads SEHNR; CDR2 reads FQNEAQ (reference sequence). Between the trimmed V and J ends, which lost 5 bases and 6 bases, there was a span of 23 bases. CDR3 DNA sequence: TGTGCCAGCAGCCCGGAGGGGGCAGTGACGGGGGGCGAGCAGTACTTC. Residues: CASSPEGAVTGGEQYF.

This clonotype appeared many times. The V call is TRBV7-9, the J call TRBJ2-2, with TRBD1 identical over 12 bases. Germline loops: CDR1 SEHNR, CDR2 FQNEAQ (reference sequence). The CDR3 is 16 residues long. V gave up 9 bases and J gave up 4 bases; unmatched junction bases: 9. CDR3 loop: CARSGTGGDSTGELFF. The CDR3 nucleotides are TGTGCCAGATCTGGGACAGGGGGCGATAGCACCGGGGAGCTGTTTTTT.